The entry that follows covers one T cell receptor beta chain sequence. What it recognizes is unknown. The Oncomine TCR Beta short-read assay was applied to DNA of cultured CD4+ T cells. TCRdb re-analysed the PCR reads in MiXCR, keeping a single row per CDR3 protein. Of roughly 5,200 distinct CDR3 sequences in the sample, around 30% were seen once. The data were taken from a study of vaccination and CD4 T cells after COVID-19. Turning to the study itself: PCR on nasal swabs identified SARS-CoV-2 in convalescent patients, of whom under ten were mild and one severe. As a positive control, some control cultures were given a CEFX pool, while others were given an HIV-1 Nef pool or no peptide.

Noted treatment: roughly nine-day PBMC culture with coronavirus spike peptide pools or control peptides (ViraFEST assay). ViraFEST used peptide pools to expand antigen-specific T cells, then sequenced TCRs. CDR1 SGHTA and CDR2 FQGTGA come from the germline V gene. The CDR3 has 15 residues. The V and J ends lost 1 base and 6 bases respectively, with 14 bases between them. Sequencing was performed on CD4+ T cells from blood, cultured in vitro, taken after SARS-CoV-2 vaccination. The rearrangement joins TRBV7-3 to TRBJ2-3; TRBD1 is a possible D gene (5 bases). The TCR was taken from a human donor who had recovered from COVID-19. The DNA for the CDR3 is TGTGCCAGCAGCTTAAATTCATTTGGGGCGGATACGCAGTATTTT. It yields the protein CASSLNSFGADTQYF.